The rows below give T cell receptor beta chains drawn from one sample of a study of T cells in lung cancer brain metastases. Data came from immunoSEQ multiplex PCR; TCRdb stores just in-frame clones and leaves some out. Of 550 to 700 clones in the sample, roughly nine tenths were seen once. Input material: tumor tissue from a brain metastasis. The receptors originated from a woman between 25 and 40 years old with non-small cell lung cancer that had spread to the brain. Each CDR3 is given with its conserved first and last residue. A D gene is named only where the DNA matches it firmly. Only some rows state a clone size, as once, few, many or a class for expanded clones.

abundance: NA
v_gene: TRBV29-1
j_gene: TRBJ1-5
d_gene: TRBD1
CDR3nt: TGCAGCGGCCAGACAGGGAGCAATCAGCCCCAGCATTTT
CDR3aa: CSGQTGSNQPQHF

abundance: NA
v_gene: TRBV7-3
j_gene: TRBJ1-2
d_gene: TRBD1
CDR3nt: TGTGCCAGCAGCTCCCCGGGACAGGGAGTTCCCACCTTC
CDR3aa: CASSSPGQGVPTF

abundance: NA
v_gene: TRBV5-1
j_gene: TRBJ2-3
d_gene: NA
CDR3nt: TGCGCCAGCAGCTTAGCGGGTAGCACAGATACGCAGTATTTT
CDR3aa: CASSLAGSTDTQYF

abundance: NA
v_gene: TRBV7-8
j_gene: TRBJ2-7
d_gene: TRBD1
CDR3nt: TGTGCCAGCAGCTTAGTACAGGGGCCTTCCTACGAGCAGTACTTC
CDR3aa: CASSLVQGPSYEQYF

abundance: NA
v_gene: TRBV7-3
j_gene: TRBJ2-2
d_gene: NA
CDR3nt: TGTGCCAGCAGCTTAGCCACCGGGGAGCTGTTTTTT
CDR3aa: CASSLATGELFF

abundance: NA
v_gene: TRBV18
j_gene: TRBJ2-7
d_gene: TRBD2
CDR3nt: TGTGCCAGCTCACCGGCGGGAGTACCCTACGAGCAGTACTTC
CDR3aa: CASSPAGVPYEQYF

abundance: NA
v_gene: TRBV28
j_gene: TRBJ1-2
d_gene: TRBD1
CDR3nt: TGTGCCAGCAGTTCGGGACAGGGGCCTAACTATGGCTACACCTTC
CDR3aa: CASSSGQGPNYGYTF

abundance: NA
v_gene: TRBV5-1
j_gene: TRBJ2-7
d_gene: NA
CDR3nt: TGCGCCAGCAGCTGGAGCGGTAACTACGAGCAGTACTTC
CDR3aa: CASSWSGNYEQYF

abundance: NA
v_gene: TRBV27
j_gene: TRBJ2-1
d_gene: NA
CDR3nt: TGTGCCAGCACCTTCATTGAAGGGAATGAGCAGTTCTTC
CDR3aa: CASTFIEGNEQFF

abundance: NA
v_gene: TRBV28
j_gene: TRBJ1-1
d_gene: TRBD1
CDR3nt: TGTGCCAGCACCCGGGACAGGGTCACTGAAGCTTTCTTT
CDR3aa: CASTRDRVTEAFF

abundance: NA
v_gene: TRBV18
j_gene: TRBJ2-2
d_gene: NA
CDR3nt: TGTGCCAGCTCACCAGCGACGGTGAACACCGGGGAGCTGTTTTTT
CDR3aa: CASSPATVNTGELFF

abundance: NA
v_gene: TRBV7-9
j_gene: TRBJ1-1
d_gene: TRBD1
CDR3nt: TGTGCCAGCAGCTTAGGAGGGGGACAGGGGCTGAACACTGAAGCTTTCTTT
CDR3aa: CASSLGGGQGLNTEAFF

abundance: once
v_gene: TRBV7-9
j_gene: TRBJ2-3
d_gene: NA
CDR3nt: TGTGCCAGCAGCGGCCCAGGGGGGAGGGGCACAGATACGCAGTATTTT
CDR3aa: CASSGPGGRGTDTQYF

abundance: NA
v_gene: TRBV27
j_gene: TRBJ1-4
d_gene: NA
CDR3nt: TGTGCCAGCAGTCCCTGGGCCACAGGGAGGGGTGAAAAACTGTTTTTT
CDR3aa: CASSPWATGRGEKLFF